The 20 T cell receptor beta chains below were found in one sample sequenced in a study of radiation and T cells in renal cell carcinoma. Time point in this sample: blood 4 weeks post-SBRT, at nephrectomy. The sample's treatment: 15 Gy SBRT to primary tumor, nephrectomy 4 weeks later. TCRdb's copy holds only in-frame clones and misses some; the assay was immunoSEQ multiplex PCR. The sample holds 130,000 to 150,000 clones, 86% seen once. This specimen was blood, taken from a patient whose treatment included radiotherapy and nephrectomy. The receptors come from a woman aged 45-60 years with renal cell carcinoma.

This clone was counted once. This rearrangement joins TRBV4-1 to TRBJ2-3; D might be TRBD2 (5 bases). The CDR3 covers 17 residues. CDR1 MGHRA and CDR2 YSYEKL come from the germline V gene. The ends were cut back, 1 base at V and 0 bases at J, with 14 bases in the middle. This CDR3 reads CASSQAPAGRSTDTQYF. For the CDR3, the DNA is TGCGCCAGCAGCCAAGCTCCTGCGGGCCGAAGCACAGATACGCAGTATTTT.

DNA for the CDR3: TGTGCCAGCAGCTCGTCCCCGGGCAGGGGGGACACAGATACGCAGTATTTT. Its protein is CASSSSPGRGDTDTQYF. The chain employs TRBV11-3 and TRBJ2-3; maybe TRBD1 (7 bases). This CDR3 region has 17 residues. Germline-derived CDR1 and CDR2 are SGHNT and YENEEA. The V gene lost 4 bases and the J gene lost 2 bases, with 19 bases spanning the gap.

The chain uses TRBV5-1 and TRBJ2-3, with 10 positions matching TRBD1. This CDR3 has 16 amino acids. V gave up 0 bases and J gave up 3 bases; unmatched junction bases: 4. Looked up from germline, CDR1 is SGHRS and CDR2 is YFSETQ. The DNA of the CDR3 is TGCGCCAGCAGCTTGGCTAGGACAGGGGGGACAGATACGCAGTATTTT. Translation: CASSLARTGGTDTQYF.

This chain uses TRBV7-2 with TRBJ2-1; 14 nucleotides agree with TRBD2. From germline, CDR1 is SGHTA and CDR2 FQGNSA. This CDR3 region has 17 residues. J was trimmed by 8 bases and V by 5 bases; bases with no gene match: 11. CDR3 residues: CASSPPKGTSGSYEQFF. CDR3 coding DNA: TGTGCCAGCAGCCCACCGAAGGGGACTAGCGGGAGCTATGAGCAGTTCTTC.

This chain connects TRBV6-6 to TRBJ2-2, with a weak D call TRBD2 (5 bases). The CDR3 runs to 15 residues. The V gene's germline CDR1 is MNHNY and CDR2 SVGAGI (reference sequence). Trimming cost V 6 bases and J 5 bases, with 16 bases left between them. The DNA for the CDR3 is TGTGCCAGCAGCCCCCCCTCAGCGGTAACCGGGGAGCTGTTTTTT. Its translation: CASSPPSAVTGELFF.

The DNA of the CDR3 is TGTGCCAGCAGCGGCAGGAACACTGAAGCTTTCTTT. Protein sequence: CASSGRNTEAFF. The J gene is TRBJ1-1, the V gene TRBV7-6; D is unresolved. The CDR3 is made up of 12 amino acids. Germline CDR1 SGHVS, CDR2 FNYEAQ. Trimming removed 5 bases at V and 1 base at J, with 5 bases between.

The CDR3 bases are TGTGCCAGCAGCTTAGTTCTTTACGAGCAGTACTTC. The encoded protein is CASSLVLYEQYF. The chain carries TRBV7-2 and TRBJ2-7; D gene ambiguous. Trimming removed 1 base at V and 4 bases at J, with 5 bases between. This CDR3 spans 12 amino acids. CDR1 SGHTA and CDR2 FQGNSA come from the germline V gene. The whole variable domain, remainder taken from reference TRBV7-2 and TRBJ2-7, is GAGVSQSPSNKVTEKGKDVELRCDPISGHTALYWYRQSLGQGLEFLIYFQGNSAPDKSGLPSDRFSAERTGGSVSTLTIQRTQQEDSAVYLCASSLVLYEQYFGPGTRLTVT.

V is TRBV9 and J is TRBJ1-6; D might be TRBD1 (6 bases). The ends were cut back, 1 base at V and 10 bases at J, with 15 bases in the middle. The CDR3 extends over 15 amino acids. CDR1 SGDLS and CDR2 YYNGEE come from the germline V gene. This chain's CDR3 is CASSVTTGIGSPLHF. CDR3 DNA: TGTGCCAGCAGCGTAACTACAGGGATAGGATCACCCCTCCACTTT.

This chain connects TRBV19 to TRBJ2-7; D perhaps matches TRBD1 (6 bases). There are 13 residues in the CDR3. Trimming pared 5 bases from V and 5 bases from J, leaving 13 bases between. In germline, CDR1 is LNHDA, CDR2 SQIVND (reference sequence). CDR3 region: CASSFQGSHEQYF. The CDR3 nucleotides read TGTGCCAGTAGTTTCCAGGGGTCCCACGAGCAGTACTTC. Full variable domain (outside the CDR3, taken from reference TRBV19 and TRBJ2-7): DGGITQSPKYLFRKEGQNVTLSCEQNLNHDAMYWYRQDPGQGLRLIYYSQIVNDFQKGDIAEGYSVSREKKESFPLTVTSAQKNPTAFYLCASSFQGSHEQYFGPGTRLTVT.

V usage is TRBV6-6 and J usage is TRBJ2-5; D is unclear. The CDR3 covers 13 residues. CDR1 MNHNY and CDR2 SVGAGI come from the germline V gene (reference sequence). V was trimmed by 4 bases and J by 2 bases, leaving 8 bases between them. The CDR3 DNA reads TGTGCCAGCAGTTTACAATTTCAAGAGACCCAGTACTTC. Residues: CASSLQFQETQYF.

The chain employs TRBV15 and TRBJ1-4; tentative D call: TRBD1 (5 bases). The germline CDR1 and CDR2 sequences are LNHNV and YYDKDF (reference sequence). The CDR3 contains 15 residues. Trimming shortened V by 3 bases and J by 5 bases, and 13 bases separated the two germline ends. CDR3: CATSRAGTQNEKLFF. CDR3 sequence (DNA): TGTGCCACCAGCAGGGCCGGGACGCAGAATGAAAAACTGTTTTTT.

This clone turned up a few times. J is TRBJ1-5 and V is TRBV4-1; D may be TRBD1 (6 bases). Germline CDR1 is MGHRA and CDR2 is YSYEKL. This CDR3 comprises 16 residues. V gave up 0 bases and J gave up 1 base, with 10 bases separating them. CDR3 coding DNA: TGCGCCAGCAGCCAAGAATCCGGGACAAGCAATCAGCCCCAGCATTTT. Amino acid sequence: CASSQESGTSNQPQHF.

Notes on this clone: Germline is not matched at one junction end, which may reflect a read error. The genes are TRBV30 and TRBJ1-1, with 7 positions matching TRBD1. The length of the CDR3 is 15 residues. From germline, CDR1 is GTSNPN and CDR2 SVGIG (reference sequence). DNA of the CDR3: TGTGCCTGGAGTCAAGGACAGGTCCCGAACGCTGAAGCTTTCTTT. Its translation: CAWSQGQVPNAEAFF.

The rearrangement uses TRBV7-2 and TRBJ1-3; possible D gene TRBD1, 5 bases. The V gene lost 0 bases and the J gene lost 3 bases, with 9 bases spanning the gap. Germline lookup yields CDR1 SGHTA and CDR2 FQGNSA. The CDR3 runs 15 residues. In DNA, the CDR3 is TGTGCCAGCAGCTTAGCGGGGGGTTTTGGAAACACCATATATTTT. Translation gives CASSLAGGFGNTIYF.

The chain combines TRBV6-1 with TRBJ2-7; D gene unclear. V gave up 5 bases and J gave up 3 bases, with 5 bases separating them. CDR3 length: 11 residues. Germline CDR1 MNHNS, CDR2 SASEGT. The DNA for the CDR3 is TGTGCCAGCAGTCCGTACTACGAGCAGTACTTC. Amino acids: CASSPYYEQYF.

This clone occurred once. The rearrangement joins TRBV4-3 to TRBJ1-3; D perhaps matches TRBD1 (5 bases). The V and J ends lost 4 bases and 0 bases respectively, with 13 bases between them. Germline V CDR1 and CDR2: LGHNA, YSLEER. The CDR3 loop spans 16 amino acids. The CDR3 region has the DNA TGCGCCAGCAGCCTAAAGACAGATAGCTCTGGAAACACCATATATTTT. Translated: CASSLKTDSSGNTIYF.

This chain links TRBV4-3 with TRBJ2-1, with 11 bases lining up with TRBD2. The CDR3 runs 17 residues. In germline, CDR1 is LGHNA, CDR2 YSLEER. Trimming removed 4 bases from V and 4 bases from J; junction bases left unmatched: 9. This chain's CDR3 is CASSRRSSGGAYNEQFF. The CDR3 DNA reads TGCGCCAGCAGCCGAAGGAGTAGCGGGGGGGCGTACAATGAGCAGTTCTTC.

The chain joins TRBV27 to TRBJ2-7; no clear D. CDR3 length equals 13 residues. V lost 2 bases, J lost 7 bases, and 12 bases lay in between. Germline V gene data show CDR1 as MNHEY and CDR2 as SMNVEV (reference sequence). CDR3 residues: CASSLRLSREQYF. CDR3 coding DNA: TGTGCCAGCAGTTTAAGATTGTCACGAGAGCAGTACTTC.

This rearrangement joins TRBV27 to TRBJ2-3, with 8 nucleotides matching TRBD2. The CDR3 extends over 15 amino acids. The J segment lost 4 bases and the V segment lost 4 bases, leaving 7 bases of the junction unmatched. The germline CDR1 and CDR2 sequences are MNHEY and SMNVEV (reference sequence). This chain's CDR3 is CASSSVTSEPDTQYF. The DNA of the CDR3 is TGTGCCAGCAGTTCCGTGACTAGCGAACCAGATACGCAGTATTTT.

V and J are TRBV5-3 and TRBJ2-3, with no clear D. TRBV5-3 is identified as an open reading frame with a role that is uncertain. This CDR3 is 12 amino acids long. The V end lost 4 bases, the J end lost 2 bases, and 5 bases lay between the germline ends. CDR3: CARSDNTDTQYF. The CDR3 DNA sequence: TGTGCCAGAAGCGACAACACAGATACGCAGTATTTT.